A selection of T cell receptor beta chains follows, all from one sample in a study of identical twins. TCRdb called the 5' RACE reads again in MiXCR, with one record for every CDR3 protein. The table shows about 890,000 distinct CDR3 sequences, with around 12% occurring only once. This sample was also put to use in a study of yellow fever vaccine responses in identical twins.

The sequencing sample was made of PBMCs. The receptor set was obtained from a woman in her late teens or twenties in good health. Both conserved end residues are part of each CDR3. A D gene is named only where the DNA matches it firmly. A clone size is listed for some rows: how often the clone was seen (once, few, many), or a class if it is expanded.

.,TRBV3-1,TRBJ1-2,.,TGTGCCAGCAGCCCCCGTTTGGGAATCTATGGCTACACCTTC,CASSPRLGIYGYTF
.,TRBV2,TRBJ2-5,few,TGTGCCAGCAGTGGCGGGGACCTCCAAGAGACCCAGTACTTC,CASSGGDLQETQYF
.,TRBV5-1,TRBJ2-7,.,TGCGCCAGCAGCTTGGACAGGCCGAGCTCCTACGAGCAGTACTTC,CASSLDRPSSYEQYF
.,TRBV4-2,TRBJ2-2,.,TGTGCCAGCAGCGAAGCCAGGGGTACCGGGGAGCTGTTTTTT,CASSEARGTGELFF
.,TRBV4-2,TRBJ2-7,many,TGTGCCAGCAGCCCTTCGGGGGCCACCTACGAGCAGTACTTC,CASSPSGATYEQYF
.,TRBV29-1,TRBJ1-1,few,TGCAGCGCTTGGGGACCCCTGGGATTTAACACTGAAGCTTTCTTT,CSAWGPLGFNTEAFF
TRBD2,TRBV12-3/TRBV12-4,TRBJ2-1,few,TGTGCCAGCTGTCAGTGGACTAGCGGTAACAATGAGCAGTTCTTC,CASCQWTSGNNEQFF
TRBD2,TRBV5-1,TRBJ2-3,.,TGCGCCAGCAGCTTGGTTAGCGGGGGGGCCATGGATACGCAGTATTTT,CASSLVSGGAMDTQYF
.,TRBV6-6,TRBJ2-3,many,TGTGCCAGCAGGTCGAGCACAGATACGCAGTATTTT,CASRSSTDTQYF
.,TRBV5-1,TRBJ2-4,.,TGCGCCAGCAGCTGGGGGGGACAGACCAAAAACATTCAGTACTTC,CASSWGGQTKNIQYF
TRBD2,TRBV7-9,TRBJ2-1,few,TGTGCCAGCAGCTCGACGGGAGGGCCGGGTGAGCAGTTCTTC,CASSSTGGPGEQFF
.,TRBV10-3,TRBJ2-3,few,TGTGCCATCAGTGAGTCAATGGGGGCCACAGATACGCAGTATTTT,CAISESMGATDTQYF
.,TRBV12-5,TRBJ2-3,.,TGTGCTAGTGGTTTGGTACCTGCGGGCTTCAGCACAGATACGCAGTATTTT,CASGLVPAGFSTDTQYF
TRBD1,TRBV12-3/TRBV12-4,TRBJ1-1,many,TGTGCCAGCAGCTCCAAGGGACAGGGGTTCGGTGAAGCTTTCTTT,CASSSKGQGFGEAFF
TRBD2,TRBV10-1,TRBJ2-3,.,TGCGCCAGCAGTGACAACAGGGGAAGGGCTAGCGGGGGAACAGATACGCAGTATTTT,CASSDNRGRASGGTDTQYF
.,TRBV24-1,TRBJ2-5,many,TGTGCCACCAGCCCTTGGGGAGAGAACCAAGAGACCCAGTACTTC,CATSPWGENQETQYF
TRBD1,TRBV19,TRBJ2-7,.,TGTGCCAGTAACCAACCGGGACAGGTTCATTACGAGCAGTACTTC,CASNQPGQVHYEQYF
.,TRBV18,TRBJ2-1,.,TGTGCCAGCTCACCACCGGGACCGCCGAGAGGCAATGAGCAGTTCTTC,CASSPPGPPRGNEQFF
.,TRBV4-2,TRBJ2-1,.,TGTGCCAGCAGCCAAGATGGAACCCGCAGTGAGCAGTTCTTC,CASSQDGTRSEQFF
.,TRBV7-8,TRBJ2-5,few,TGTGCCAGCAGCTCAGAGATTAGAGGAGAGACCCAGTACTTC,CASSSEIRGETQYF
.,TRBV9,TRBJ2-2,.,TGTGCCAGCAGCTTAGGTTATGCCGGGGAGCTGTTTTTT,CASSLGYAGELFF
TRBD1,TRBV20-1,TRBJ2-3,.,TGCAGTGCTGATTCGGGGACAGGGGGCGTCGGGACGCAGTATTTT,CSADSGTGGVGTQYF
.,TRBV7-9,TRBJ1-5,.,TGTGCCAGCAGCCGGGGGTTTGGCCAGCCCCAGCATTTT,CASSRGFGQPQHF
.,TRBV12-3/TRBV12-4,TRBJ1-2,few,TGTGCCAGCAGTCCCAGGGGTTTACTTGGCTACACCTTC,CASSPRGLLGYTF
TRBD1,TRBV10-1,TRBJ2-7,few,TGCGCCAGCAGTGAGAGCGGGACAGGGGGAAACGAGCAGTACTTC,CASSESGTGGNEQYF
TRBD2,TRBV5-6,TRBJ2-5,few,TGTGCCAGCAGCCCGGACGCCGCTAGCGGGAGTGAGACCCAGTACTTC,CASSPDAASGSETQYF
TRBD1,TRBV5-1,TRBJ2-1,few,TGCGCCAGCAGCGAGGACAGGGGGCGTCTAGATGAGCAGTTCTTC,CASSEDRGRLDEQFF
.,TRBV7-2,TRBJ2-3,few,TGTGCCAGCAGTCGACAGAACACAGATACGCAGTATTTT,CASSRQNTDTQYF
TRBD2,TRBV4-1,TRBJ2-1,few,TGCGCCAGCAGCCGACAAGCGGGAGGAGAATCGAGACGTGACAATGAGCAGTTCTTC,CASSRQAGGESRRDNEQFF
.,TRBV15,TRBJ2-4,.,TGTGCCACCAGCAGAGATCCTGCCCCAGGATCGGACATTCAGTACTTC,CATSRDPAPGSDIQYF
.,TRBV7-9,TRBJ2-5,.,TGTGCCAGCAGCTTACTCGTACGCCAAGAGACCCAGTACTTC,CASSLLVRQETQYF